These 32 T cell receptor beta chains were sequenced from one sample in a study of cytomegalovirus exposure and HLA in healthy donors. Researchers ran the PCR with 60 Vbeta and 13 Jbeta primers. Only in-frame clones appear in the TCRdb table, and some are missing; sequencing was by immunoSEQ multiplex PCR. There are about 120,000 clones in the sample; about three fifths occur only once, and under 9.5% lies in the top ten. Sample: PBMCs. The receptors here all came from a woman aged 35 to 49 in good health and CMV-seropositive.

V and J are TRBV7-9 and TRBJ2-1; 7 bases align to TRBD2. V was pared by 5 bases and J by 6 bases, with 10 bases of the junction left unmatched. This CDR3 region has 15 residues. Germline CDR1 SEHNR, CDR2 FQNEAQ (reference sequence). In nucleotides, the CDR3 is TGTGCCAGCAGCCCCCGACGGCTAGCGGCCAATGAGCAGTTCTTC. It is translated as CASSPRRLAANEQFF.

This clone was seen a few times. This chain links TRBV5-1 with TRBJ2-1; D gene uncertain. V gave up 0 bases and J gave up 0 bases, with 10 bases separating them. This CDR3 region has 16 residues. Per the germline V gene, CDR1 is SGHRS and CDR2 is YFSETQ. The CDR3 reads CASSLDSSSSYNEQFF. The DNA for the CDR3 is TGCGCCAGCAGCTTGGACAGCTCGAGCTCCTACAATGAGCAGTTCTTC.

The rearrangement links TRBV6-1 to TRBJ1-2; 8 bases line up with TRBD1. The CDR3 spans 17 residues. J was trimmed by 3 bases and V by 2 bases; bases with no gene match: 11. Germline CDR1 is MNHNS and CDR2 is SASEGT. The CDR3 coding sequence is TGTGCCAGCAGTGAATGGCAGGGGGCGCGAGGAGACTATGGCTACACCTTC. This sequence encodes CASSEWQGARGDYGYTF.

This chain links TRBV6-5 with TRBJ1-2, with 7 bases identical to TRBD1. Germline loops: CDR1 MNHEY, CDR2 SVGAGI. This CDR3 has 11 amino acids. V lost 5 bases and J lost 6; bases outside the gene matches: 0. CDR3 protein: CASSDRDGYTF. CDR3 DNA: TGTGCCAGCAGTGACAGGGATGGCTACACCTTC.

V and J are TRBV18 and TRBJ2-2, with D possibly matching TRBD1 (6 bases). The germline V gene has CDR1 KGHSH and CDR2 LQKENI. V lost 2 bases and J lost 2, with 12 bases in between. The CDR3 has 16 residues. CDR3: CASSPSGTQNTGELFF. The CDR3 bases are TGTGCCAGCTCACCATCCGGGACACAAAACACCGGGGAGCTGTTTTTT.

The rearrangement joins TRBV2 to TRBJ1-2; no reliable D call. V was clipped by 1 base and J by 8 bases, with 14 bases between them. This CDR3 has 14 amino acids. Per the germline V gene, CDR1 is SNHLY and CDR2 is FYNNEI. CDR3: CASSEEESWRGYTF. The CDR3 DNA is TGTGCCAGCAGTGAAGAAGAGTCCTGGAGAGGCTACACCTTC.

The chain joins TRBV6-5 to TRBJ1-2, with D hard to call. Germline V lookup: CDR1 MNHEY, CDR2 SVGAGI. V gave up 2 bases and J gave up 6 bases, with 13 bases separating them. The CDR3 is 14 amino acids. The CDR3, as DNA: TGTGCCAGCAGTTACGGGCCACATTTTAATGGCTACACCTTC. This gives the protein CASSYGPHFNGYTF.

This chain links TRBV6-5 with TRBJ2-5; D gene unclear. The end of the DNA is better explained by TRBJ2-7, so the J call may be wrong. This CDR3 is built from 15 residues. CDR1 is MNHEY and CDR2 is SVGAGI in the germline V gene. CDR3 region: CASSYSGRSPYEQYF. DNA of the CDR3: TGTGCCAGCAGTTACTCCGGCAGGTCACCCTACGAGCAGTACTTC.

This chain joins TRBV7-8 and TRBJ2-2, with 7 nucleotides matching TRBD2. Germline loops: CDR1 SGHVS, CDR2 FQNEAQ. CDR3 length: 20 residues. The junction had 20 bases not matched to a gene; V was cut back by 1 base and J by 6 bases. CDR3 sequence reads: CASSLDFLLAGGSRAGELFF. The CDR3 DNA reads as TGTGCCAGCAGCTTAGACTTTCTACTGGCCGGCGGGAGTCGAGCCGGGGAGCTGTTTTTT.

The chain is built from TRBV2 and TRBJ2-7, with 9 nucleotides matching TRBD1. CDR3 length equals 15 residues. Germline values: CDR1 SNHLY, CDR2 FYNNEI. J lost 6 bases, V lost 5 bases, and 11 bases had no gene match. The CDR3 protein is CASSYTGTGSVEQYF. In DNA form, the CDR3 reads TGTGCCAGCAGTTACACCGGGACAGGGAGCGTCGAGCAGTACTTC.

The chain carries TRBV5-1 and TRBJ2-7; TRBD2 agrees at 9 bases. Per the germline V gene, CDR1 is SGHRS and CDR2 is YFSETQ. The CDR3 has 16 amino acids. J was trimmed by 2 bases and V by 0 bases; bases with no gene match: 6. The CDR3 bases are TGCGCCAGCAGCTTGGTGGGGGCTAGCGGGACCTACGAGCAGTACTTC. Translated, it gives CASSLVGASGTYEQYF. The full variable domain, with the rest looked up from reference TRBV5-1 and TRBJ2-7, is KAGVTQTPRYLIKTRGQQVTLSCSPISGHRSVSWYQQTPGQGLQFLFEYFSETQRNKGNFPGRFSGRQFSNSRSEMNVSTLELGDSALYLCASSLVGASGTYEQYFGPGTRLTVT.

The chain has TRBV6-1 and TRBJ2-7, with D possibly being TRBD1 (6 bases). This CDR3 has 14 amino acids. The V gene lost 3 bases and the J gene lost 3 bases, with 12 bases spanning the gap. CDR1 is MNHNS, CDR2 SASEGT, per germline. In DNA, the CDR3 is TGTGCCAGCAGTGACCGGGACACCCTCTACGAGCAGTACTTC. Amino acid sequence: CASSDRDTLYEQYF.

J is TRBJ1-4 and V is TRBV2; TRBD1 matches 7 bases. J gave up 8 bases and V 10 bases, and 10 bases lay outside the gene matches. Germline values: CDR1 SNHLY, CDR2 FYNNEI. The CDR3 runs to 13 residues. The CDR3 DNA is TGTGCCACCTCAACAGGGGCGGAAGAAAAACTGTTTTTT. Protein product: CATSTGAEEKLFF.

The CDR3 nucleotides are TGTGCCAGCAGCAGGCACGGGGAGCTGTTTTTT. Translation gives CASSRHGELFF. V usage is TRBV6-6 and J usage is TRBJ2-2; D not resolved. V lost 6 bases and J 7 bases, leaving 6 bases between the germline ends. CDR3 length equals 11 residues. Germline values: CDR1 MNHNY, CDR2 SVGAGI (reference sequence).

This clone was observed a few times. The genes are TRBV6-1 and TRBJ2-1; 8 bases line up with TRBD1. The CDR3 covers 15 residues. Trimming at V came to 6 bases and at J to 4 bases, leaving 8 bases not matched to a gene. The V gene's germline CDR1 is MNHNS and CDR2 SASEGT. The CDR3 reads CASSQTGDTYNEQFF. The DNA of the CDR3 is TGTGCCAGCAGCCAGACAGGGGATACTTACAATGAGCAGTTCTTC.

The chain couples TRBV5-6 to TRBJ1-2; weak D call: TRBD1 (5 bases). V shed 4 bases and J shed 4 bases, with 11 bases lying between them. Germline CDR1 is SGHDT and CDR2 is YYEEEE. This CDR3 has 13 residues. CDR3 amino acids: CASSPGGSYGYTF. CDR3 in DNA: TGTGCCAGCAGCCCCGGGGGAAGCTATGGCTACACCTTC. Supplemented by reference TRBV5-6 and TRBJ1-2, the full variable domain reads DAGVTQSPTHLIKTRGQQVTLRCSPKSGHDTVSWYQQALGQGPQFIFQYYEEEERQRGNFPDRFSGHQFPNYSSELNVNALLLGDSALYLCASSPGGSYGYTFGSGTRLTVV.

The table lists this clone with a count of one. The V and J genes are TRBV27 and TRBJ2-5, with a weak D call TRBD2 (7 bases). Trimming shortened V by 1 base and J by 4 bases, and 16 bases separated the two germline ends. Germline CDR1 reads MNHEY; CDR2 reads SMNVEV (reference sequence). The CDR3 is made up of 16 amino acids. CDR3 residues: CASSLLRGGAGETQYF. For the CDR3, the DNA is TGTGCCAGCAGTTTATTAAGGGGGGGGGCGGGAGAGACCCAGTACTTC.

This clone has more than one count but fewer than ten. Other DNA sequences from this sample encode an identical CDR3 as well. This rearrangement joins TRBV2 to TRBJ2-1, with 15 bases identical to TRBD2. V was pared by 5 bases and J by 9 bases, with 5 bases of the junction left unmatched. There are 15 residues in the CDR3. Per the germline V gene, CDR1 is SNHLY and CDR2 is FYNNEI. Here the CDR3 DNA reads TGTGCCAGCAGTCGGACTAGCGGGGGGGCCGGTGAGCAGTTCTTC. It translates to CASSRTSGGAGEQFF.

In this sample, this clone turned up many times. The CDR3 protein is CASSVEAGGPGNEQYF. CDR3 nucleotides: TGTGCCAGCAGCGTAGAGGCGGGGGGGCCCGGGAACGAGCAGTACTTC. This chain links TRBV9 with TRBJ2-7; 9 nucleotides match TRBD2. This CDR3 has 16 residues. J gave up 5 bases and V 0 bases, and 9 bases lay outside the gene matches. CDR1 and CDR2 (germline): SGDLS, YYNGEE.

The chain couples TRBV9 to TRBJ1-4; TRBD1 is a possible D gene (5 bases). Trimming stripped 3 bases from V and 2 bases from J, with 8 bases between. Germline CDR1 reads SGDLS; CDR2 reads YYNGEE. The CDR3 runs to 14 residues. The CDR3 DNA sequence: TGTGCCAGCAGCGCTACAGGCACTAATGAAAAACTGTTTTTT. The encoded protein is CASSATGTNEKLFF.

This clone occurred once. The chain is built from TRBV29-1 and TRBJ2-6, with a tentative D call TRBD1 (5 bases). CDR3 length equals 15 residues. Trimming cost V 4 bases and J 1 base, with 11 bases left between them. From germline, CDR1 is SQVTM and CDR2 ANQGSEA. The CDR3, as DNA: TGCAGCGTTGGCAGGGTGGGGTCTGGGGCCAACGTCCTGACTTTC. Encoded protein: CSVGRVGSGANVLTF.

The count of this clone is one. This rearrangement joins TRBV5-1 to TRBJ1-6, with D possibly being TRBD1 (5 bases). CDR1 and CDR2 from the germline V gene are SGHRS and YFSETQ. The V end was cut by 4 bases, the J end by 5 bases, with 13 bases between. The CDR3 totals 15 residues. The CDR3 sequence is CASSVPSGNNSPLHF. CDR3 DNA sequence: TGCGCCAGCAGCGTCCCGTCAGGGAATAATTCACCCCTCCACTTT.

This clone was recorded once. The rearrangement joins TRBV28 to TRBJ1-5; D might be TRBD1 (5 bases). This CDR3 comprises 15 residues. The germline CDR1 and CDR2 sequences are MDHEN and SYDVKM. Trimming shortened V by 6 bases and J by 9 bases, and 21 bases separated the two germline ends. Written as DNA, the CDR3 is TGTGCCAGCAGCTTGGACACGGCGGGGGTTTGGCCCCAGCATTTT. Protein: CASSLDTAGVWPQHF. Looking up the rest from reference TRBV28 and TRBJ1-5 gives the full variable domain: DVKVTQSSRYLVKRTGEKVFLECVQDMDHENMFWYRQDPGLGLRLIYFSYDVKMKEKGDIPEGYSVSREKKERFSLILESASTNQTSMYLCASSLDTAGVWPQHFGDGTRLSIL.

The CDR3 region has the DNA TGTGCCAGCAGCTTAGAAGCTACCGGGGAGCTGTTTTTT. Translating it yields CASSLEATGELFF. This chain uses TRBV13 with TRBJ2-2; the D is unclear. V was cut by 1 base and J by 5 bases, with 5 bases left in between. CDR3 size: 13 residues. Germline CDR1 reads PRHDT; CDR2 reads FYEKMQ (reference sequence).

In the case of this clone: The DNA is left out, because the CDR3 cannot be placed on it with certainty; the CDR3 is given as TCRdb lists it. The V and J genes are TRBV10-3 and TRBJ1-1. The CDR3 is 12 residues long, ends included. Germline V gives CDR1 ENHRY, CDR2 SYGVKD. The CDR3 sequence: CAIFFAEGNLIF.

This chain connects TRBV7-6 to TRBJ1-6, with 9 bases that match TRBD1. Unmatched junction bases numbered 5, after V lost 5 bases and J lost 9 bases. The germline V gene encodes CDR1 SGHVS and CDR2 FNYEAQ. The CDR3 length is 14 residues. CDR3 DNA sequence: TGTGCCAGCAGCGCACAGGGGGCAGGTTCACCCCTCCACTTT. It codes for CASSAQGAGSPLHF.

V gene TRBV7-6 combines with J gene TRBJ2-1, with TRBD2 identical over 12 bases. With 3 bases clipped from V and 4 bases from J, the junction kept 1 base outside the gene matches. The CDR3 length is 15 residues. CDR1 and CDR2 (germline): SGHVS, FNYEAQ. The CDR3 DNA is TGTGCCAGCAGCTTGACTAGCGGGGGATACAATGAGCAGTTCTTC. As protein: CASSLTSGGYNEQFF. The variable domain in full, completed from reference TRBV7-6 and TRBJ2-1, reads GAGVSQSPRYKVTKRGQDVALRCDPISGHVSLYWYRQALGQGPEFLTYFNYEAQQDKSGLPNDRFSAERPEGSISTLTIQRTEQRDSAMYRCASSLTSGGYNEQFFGPGTRLTVL.

A few counts support this clone. The V gene is TRBV18, the J gene TRBJ2-3; D gene unclear. CDR1 and CDR2 from the germline V gene are KGHSH and LQKENI. Trimming pared 3 bases from V and 6 bases from J, leaving 10 bases between. The CDR3 runs 13 residues. The CDR3 sequence is CASSPREMDTQYF. In DNA form, the CDR3 reads TGTGCCAGCTCACCCCGCGAGATGGATACGCAGTATTTT.

The rearrangement uses TRBV6-6 and TRBJ1-5; D possibly corresponds to TRBD1 (5 bases). The V end lost 6 bases, the J end lost 3 bases, and 12 bases lay between the germline ends. Germline V gene sequence: CDR1 MNHNY, CDR2 SVGAGI (reference sequence). The CDR3 totals 14 residues. DNA of the CDR3: TGTGCCAGCAGAAATGACAGAAACAATCAGCCCCAGCATTTT. Encoded protein: CASRNDRNNQPQHF.

The chain links TRBV30 to TRBJ1-1, with D possibly matching TRBD1 (5 bases). V gave up 5 bases and J gave up 4 bases, with 8 bases separating them. Germline loops: CDR1 GTSNPN, CDR2 SVGIG (reference sequence). The CDR3 contains 11 residues. CDR3 loop: CAWDRGTEAFF. CDR3 DNA sequence: TGTGCCTGGGACAGAGGCACTGAAGCTTTCTTT.

V gene TRBV27 combines with J gene TRBJ2-3; 7 bases map to TRBD2. CDR3 length equals 16 residues. The V gene's germline CDR1 is MNHEY and CDR2 SMNVEV (reference sequence). Trimming took 0 bases from V and 2 from J; bases not matched to a gene: 5. CDR3 coding DNA: TGTGCCAGCAGTTTATCGGGGGGGTCTTACACAGATACGCAGTATTTT. It specifies CASSLSGGSYTDTQYF.

The chain uses TRBV27 and TRBJ2-7, with 12 nucleotides matching TRBD2. V shed 5 bases and J 2 bases; nucleotides not matched to a gene: 10. Germline CDR1 and CDR2: MNHEY and SMNVEV (reference sequence). CDR3 length equals 17 residues. CDR3 amino acids: CASSPNGLAGTPYEQYF. The CDR3 DNA reads as TGTGCCAGCAGTCCAAACGGACTAGCGGGGACCCCCTACGAGCAGTACTTC.